This entry lists 11 T cell receptor beta chains sequenced from one sample in a study of CD8+ T cells in alopecia areata (dated by TCRdb to about 2018). Libraries were constructed by the immunoSEQ multiplex PCR assay. RNA was extracted from all samples and reverse transcribed into cDNA, which served as template for TCR sequencing. TCRdb carries this immuneACCESS record with in-frame sequences only. Its versions omit some clonotypes, under half of them owing to an unresolved V gene in the studies checked, with the rest unexplained. The sample includes more than 95,000 clones, with roughly two fifths observed a single time. In total, the top ten clones hold 1% to 1.5% of the sample. The sample taken for sequencing was CD4+ T cells sorted from blood. Receptors were obtained from a human donor with alopecia areata.

This chain links TRBV15 with TRBJ2-2, with D unclear. Between the trimmed V and J ends, which lost 0 bases and 7 bases, there was a span of 6 bases. This CDR3 is built from 13 residues. From germline, CDR1 is LNHNV and CDR2 YYDKDF (reference sequence). The CDR3 DNA reads TGTGCCACCAGCAGAGATCGGGTCGGGGAGCTGTTTTTT. Its translation is CATSRDRVGELFF.

The genes are TRBV29-1 and TRBJ2-1; D gene unclear. CDR1 and CDR2 (germline): SQVTM, ANQGSEA. This CDR3 is 13 amino acids long. Deletions cut 2 bases from V and 3 bases from J, with 8 bases between. The CDR3 bases are TGCAGCGTTGAATTGGGCGGCTACAATGAGCAGTTCTTC. It is translated as CSVELGGYNEQFF.

This clone was observed a handful of times. This chain uses TRBV7-9 with TRBJ2-2, with D possibly matching TRBD1 (6 bases). The V gene lost 2 bases and the J gene lost 4 bases, with 11 bases spanning the gap. CDR1 is SEHNR and CDR2 is FQNEAQ in the germline V gene (reference sequence). CDR3 size: 15 residues. The CDR3, as DNA: TGTGCCAGCAGCTTAAGGCAGGGGAGCACCGGGGAGCTGTTTTTT. This gives the protein CASSLRQGSTGELFF.

Notes on this clone: One end of the junction fails to match germline, which may point to a read error. This chain's CDR3 is CASRTTRFGTSGGGSIF. The CDR3 coding sequence is TGTGCCAGCAGGACTACCAGATTTGGGACTAGCGGGGGGGGCTCGATCTTC. This chain uses TRBV28 with TRBJ2-1, with 16 bases fitting TRBD2. This CDR3 is built from 17 residues. Germline CDR1 and CDR2: MDHEN and SYDVKM.

This clone has just a few counts. This sample includes further DNA sequences coding for the same CDR3. The CDR3: CASSVGTAQETQYF. The CDR3 nucleotides read TGTGCCAGCAGCGTAGGGACAGCTCAAGAGACCCAGTACTTC. The chain is built from TRBV9 and TRBJ2-5, with D perhaps matching TRBD1 (6 bases). V lost 0 bases and J lost 2, with 8 bases in between. CDR1 and CDR2 (germline): SGDLS, YYNGEE. The CDR3 runs 14 residues. Based on the CDR3 plus reference TRBV9 and TRBJ2-5, the full variable domain is DSGVTQTPKHLITATGQRVTLRCSPRSGDLSVYWYQQSLDQGLQFLIQYYNGEERAKGNILERFSAQQFPDLHSELNLSSLELGDSALYFCASSVGTAQETQYFGPGTRLLVL.

The CDR3 sequence is CASSLQGYGYTF. In DNA, the CDR3 is TGCGCCAGCAGCTTACAGGGATATGGCTACACCTTC. This rearrangement joins TRBV5-1 to TRBJ1-2; weak D call: TRBD1 (6 bases). CDR1 is SGHRS and CDR2 is YFSETQ in the germline V gene. This CDR3 contains 12 residues. The V end lost 2 bases, the J end lost 5 bases, and 7 bases lay between the germline ends.

This clone appeared a few times. Because the CDR3 is missing its conserved closing phenylalanine or tryptophan, this is likely a read error. Because the CDR3's place on the DNA is in doubt, the DNA is left out and the CDR3 is given as listed by TCRdb. The genes are TRBV27 and TRBJ1-1. Germline CDR1 MNHEY, CDR2 SMNVEV (reference sequence). The CDR3 totals 9 residues, both ends included. CDR3 residues: CASSSSPSD.

This clone was picked up a small number of times. The chain recombines TRBV30 with TRBJ2-7; no reliable D call. Germline-derived CDR1 and CDR2 are GTSNPN and SVGIG (reference sequence). Trimming shortened V by 3 bases and J by 2 bases, and 14 bases separated the two germline ends. This CDR3 region has 14 residues. CDR3 loop: CAWRRVESTYEQYF. In nucleotides, the CDR3 is TGTGCCTGGAGGAGAGTGGAATCGACCTACGAGCAGTACTTC.

V gene TRBV2 combines with J gene TRBJ2-1, with 8 bases lining up with TRBD2. The CDR3 covers 14 residues. V gave up 4 bases and J gave up 2 bases; unmatched junction bases: 1. The germline V gene has CDR1 SNHLY and CDR2 FYNNEI. The CDR3 DNA sequence: TGTGCCAGCAGTGTTAGCGGGGCCTACAATGAGCAGTTCTTC. Translated: CASSVSGAYNEQFF.

The chain carries TRBV9 and TRBJ2-1; 7 bases agree with TRBD2. CDR1 and CDR2 (germline): SGDLS, YYNGEE. V was pared by 0 bases and J by 4 bases, with 13 bases of the junction left unmatched. This CDR3 is built from 18 residues. CDR3 DNA: TGTGCCAGCAGCGTAGCTACGAGGACTAGAGGGAGTTACAATGAGCAGTTCTTC. It codes for CASSVATRTRGSYNEQFF.

Concerning this clone: The germline gene is not matched at one end of the junction; a read error may be the cause. Other nucleotide sequences in the sample specify the same CDR3. This chain joins TRBV5-1 and TRBJ2-1; TRBD2 matches 10 bases. Germline CDR1 is SGHRS and CDR2 is YFSETQ. The CDR3 runs to 16 residues. CDR3 amino acids: CASSLVAGGIVNEQFF. For the CDR3, the DNA is TGCGCTAGCAGCTTGGTAGCGGGAGGAATCGTCAATGAGCAGTTCTTC.